One and the same sample provided the 30 T cell receptor beta chains below, sequenced in a study of response to subunit inactivated influenza vaccine. A single record per CDR3 protein comes from TCRdb applying MiXCR to the RT-PCR reads. The repertoire holds roughly 700,000 distinct CDR3 sequences, with roughly 14% as singletons. The source was PBMCs from blood, collected about 14 days before vaccination. The receptors were sampled from a man aged 50-59 years who received an inactivated influenza vaccine.

The chain combines TRBV7-2 with TRBJ1-2; D gene unclear. This CDR3 comprises 14 residues. Trimming removed 3 bases from V and 4 bases from J, with 12 bases in between. CDR1 is SGHTA, CDR2 FQGNSA, per germline. CDR3 bases: TGTGCCAGCAGCTTGGAACGGCAGAGCTATGGCTACACCTTC. Translation: CASSLERQSYGYTF.

This clonotype was found a few times. The rearrangement links TRBV20-1 to TRBJ1-5; D remains unclear. Per the germline V gene, CDR1 is DFQATT and CDR2 is SNEGSKA (reference sequence). The CDR3 runs 15 residues. V was shortened by 0 bases and J by 0 bases, with 9 bases between the two germline ends. The CDR3 nucleotides read TGCAGTGCTAGAGAGCCCGGCTATAGCAATCAGCCCCAGCATTTT. It translates to CSAREPGYSNQPQHF.

J is TRBJ1-5 and V is TRBV5-1; D gene uncertain. Trimming removed 0 bases from V and 2 bases from J, with 12 bases in between. CDR3 length equals 16 residues. CDR1 is SGHRS and CDR2 is YFSETQ in the germline V gene. CDR3 sequence (DNA): TGCGCCAGCAGCTTGGGGGAGTTAGGCGGCAATCAGCCCCAGCATTTT. Its protein is CASSLGELGGNQPQHF.

This clonotype appeared a few times. The genes are TRBV6-1 and TRBJ1-4; D is uncertain. Germline CDR1 MNHNS, CDR2 SASEGT. Trimming took 6 bases from V and 0 from J, leaving 8 bases between them. This CDR3 has 14 residues. The CDR3 sequence is CASRVLATNEKLFF. In DNA form, the CDR3 reads TGTGCCAGCAGAGTACTTGCAACTAATGAAAAACTGTTTTTT.

This clonotype was picked up a small number of times. The chain uses TRBV20-1 and TRBJ2-7, with 8 nucleotides matching TRBD1. With V trimmed by 0 bases and J by 4 bases, 8 bases remained unmatched. Germline V gene sequence: CDR1 DFQATT, CDR2 SNEGSKA (reference sequence). This CDR3 contains 15 residues. The CDR3 DNA is TGCAGTGCTAGAGACGGCAGGGGGCATTTGTACGAGCAGTACTTC. It is translated as CSARDGRGHLYEQYF.

This chain joins TRBV6-5 and TRBJ1-6; unclear D gene. This CDR3 has 19 residues. Germline V gene sequence: CDR1 MNHEY, CDR2 SVGAGI. Trimming took off 2 bases at V and 0 bases at J, with 17 bases between the two ends. CDR3 sequence reads: CASSYTSSIRLSYNSPLHF. DNA for the CDR3: TGTGCCAGCAGTTACACATCCTCCATCAGGCTCTCCTATAATTCACCCCTCCACTTT.

This clonotype was observed at least ten times. This chain's CDR3 is CASSFPGTSTDTQYF. In nucleotides, the CDR3 is TGTGCCAGCAGTTTTCCGGGGACCAGCACAGATACGCAGTATTTT. The chain couples TRBV28 to TRBJ2-3; D may correspond to TRBD1 or TRBD2 (5 bases each). Germline V gives CDR1 MDHEN, CDR2 SYDVKM. V shed 3 bases and J shed 0 bases, with 10 bases lying between them. The CDR3 has 15 amino acids.

V and J are TRBV29-1 and TRBJ2-3, with D hard to call. With 2 bases removed from V and 4 bases from J, the gap between germline ends came to 10 bases. Germline values: CDR1 SQVTM, CDR2 ANQGSEA. The CDR3 loop spans 13 amino acids. CDR3: CSVEQASADTQYF. CDR3 in DNA: TGCAGCGTTGAACAGGCGAGCGCAGATACGCAGTATTTT.

This clonotype was seen at least ten times. The V call is TRBV5-6, the J call TRBJ1-1, with 10 bases identical to TRBD1. Germline trimming cut 4 bases from V and 5 bases from J; bases unmatched to any gene: 8. Per germline, CDR1 SGHDT and CDR2 YYEEEE. CDR3 length: 15 amino acids. The CDR3 loop reads CASSTPGQGRTEAFF. Here the CDR3 DNA reads TGTGCCAGCAGCACTCCGGGACAGGGGAGAACTGAAGCTTTCTTT.

This clonotype was detected only a few times. The V and J genes are TRBV29-1 and TRBJ1-5; D is unresolved. CDR3 length: 14 residues. Germline loops: CDR1 SQVTM, CDR2 ANQGSEA. V shed 4 bases and J shed 2 bases, with 12 bases lying between them. DNA for the CDR3: TGCAGCGTTGCGGAAGGTTCGGGCAATCAGCCCCAGCATTTT. It translates to CSVAEGSGNQPQHF.

V gene TRBV7-8 combines with J gene TRBJ1-5; D is undetermined. The CDR3 is 16 residues long. Germline-derived CDR1 and CDR2 are SGHVS and FQNEAQ. Trimming stripped 1 base from V and 1 base from J, with 11 bases between. CDR3 DNA sequence: TGTGCCAGCAGCTTAGTAAACAGCAAGAGCAATCAGCCCCAGCATTTT. Protein: CASSLVNSKSNQPQHF. The variable domain in full, with the rest retrieved from reference TRBV7-8 and TRBJ1-5, is GAGVSQSPRYKVAKRGQDVALRCDPISGHVSLFWYQQALGQGPEFLTYFQNEAQLDKSGLPSDRFFAERPEGSVSTLKIQRTQQEDSAVYLCASSLVNSKSNQPQHFGDGTRLSIL.

This clonotype appeared many times. The CDR3 DNA sequence: TGCAGCGTTGTTCGGGACGCTTACAATGAGCAGTTCTTC. Amino acid sequence: CSVVRDAYNEQFF. The V and J genes are TRBV29-1 and TRBJ2-1, with D possibly being TRBD1 or TRBD2 (5 bases each). Looked up from germline, CDR1 is SQVTM and CDR2 is ANQGSEA. CDR3 length: 13 amino acids. V lost 4 bases to trimming and J lost 4 bases, with 11 bases between them.

In its sample, this clonotype was seen many times. The chain recombines TRBV12-3 or TRBV12-4 with TRBJ1-6; D call uncertain. Trimming removed 5 bases at V and 0 bases at J, with 2 bases between. The CDR3 extends over 13 amino acids. The CDR3 DNA reads TGTGCCAGCAGTAACTCCTATAATTCACCCCTCCACTTT. Its translation is CASSNSYNSPLHF.

In this sample, this clonotype turned up a few times. The chain links TRBV20-1 to TRBJ2-1; 8 bases are a match to TRBD2. Looked up from germline, CDR1 is DFQATT and CDR2 is SNEGSKA (reference sequence). This CDR3 region has 14 residues. V lost 5 bases, J lost 3 bases, and 6 bases stayed unmatched. CDR3 loop: CSACRLANYNEQFF. CDR3 DNA sequence: TGCAGTGCTTGCCGACTAGCGAACTACAATGAGCAGTTCTTC.

This clonotype came up a few times. The genes are TRBV25-1 and TRBJ2-5; unclear D gene. The germline V gene encodes CDR1 MGHDK and CDR2 SYGVNS. V was cut by 4 bases and J by 4 bases, with 10 bases left in between. This CDR3 is 13 amino acids long. CDR3 in amino acids: CASSALKGETQYF. The CDR3 nucleotides read TGTGCCAGCAGTGCCCTGAAGGGAGAGACCCAGTACTTC.

This clonotype was observed at least ten times. J is TRBJ2-5 and V is TRBV12-3 or TRBV12-4; maybe TRBD2 (6 bases). The CDR3 extends over 13 amino acids. V was clipped by 5 bases and J by 5 bases, with 12 bases between them. The CDR3 DNA follows: TGTGCCAGCAGTCTCGGGACTGGGGAGACCCAGTACTTC. As protein: CASSLGTGETQYF.

This chain uses TRBV2 with TRBJ1-2; D gene uncertain. CDR1 and CDR2 (germline): SNHLY, FYNNEI. This CDR3 contains 12 residues. Trimming left V 5 bases short and J 8 bases short, with 12 bases between. The CDR3 loop reads CASSRAPGGYTF. The CDR3 nucleotides are TGTGCCAGCAGTCGGGCCCCGGGAGGCTACACCTTC.

The chain uses TRBV12-3 or TRBV12-4 and TRBJ2-3; TRBD2 agrees at 11 bases. With 6 bases clipped from V and 3 bases from J, the junction kept 8 bases outside the gene matches. The CDR3 totals 16 residues. The CDR3 loop is CASRTRTSGRTDTQYF. The CDR3 region has the DNA TGTGCCAGCAGGACCAGGACTAGCGGGCGTACAGATACGCAGTATTTT.

The J gene is TRBJ2-5, the V gene TRBV11-2, with D unclear. This CDR3 region has 13 residues. Germline CDR1 reads SGHAT; CDR2 reads FQNNGV. V shed 5 bases and J shed 1 base, with 8 bases lying between them. DNA of the CDR3: TGTGCCAGCAGCAGGGCCACCCAAGAGACCCAGTACTTC. It is translated as CASSRATQETQYF.

This clonotype turned up a few times. J is TRBJ1-5 and V is TRBV28; D is uncertain. From germline, CDR1 is MDHEN and CDR2 SYDVKM. The CDR3 totals 13 residues. The V end lost 8 bases, the J end lost 4 bases, and 12 bases lay between the germline ends. CDR3 region: CASAPSPNQPQHF. In DNA, the CDR3 is TGTGCCAGCGCACCTTCCCCTAATCAGCCCCAGCATTTT.

This clonotype was counted a single time. The V call is TRBV14, the J call TRBJ2-7; unclear D gene. Trimming removed 1 base from V and 6 bases from J, with 10 bases in between. The germline gives CDR1 SGHDN, CDR2 FVKESK. The CDR3 has 13 residues. CDR3 sequence: CASSQALIGEQYF. For the CDR3, the DNA is TGTGCCAGCAGCCAAGCCTTAATCGGCGAGCAGTACTTC.

This clonotype was observed many times. The chain recombines TRBV3-1 with TRBJ2-2; 9 bases are shared with TRBD2. CDR1 LGHDT and CDR2 YNNKEL come from the germline V gene (reference sequence). The CDR3 contains 15 residues. Trimming at V came to 5 bases and at J to 8 bases, leaving 9 bases not matched to a gene. The CDR3 is CASSERLAVKGELFF. DNA of the CDR3: TGTGCCAGCAGCGAGAGACTAGCGGTTAAGGGGGAGCTGTTTTTT.

This clonotype was counted a few times. CDR3 coding DNA: TGTGCCAGCAAAACAGGGGGACGCACCGGGGAGCTGTTTTTT. Its protein product is CASKTGGRTGELFF. The gene calls are TRBV6-1 and TRBJ2-2; 8 positions match TRBD1. V gave up 7 bases and J gave up 4 bases; unmatched junction bases: 5. In germline, CDR1 is MNHNS, CDR2 SASEGT. The length of the CDR3 is 14 residues.

The V call is TRBV6-1, the J call TRBJ1-6; maybe TRBD1 (5 bases). The V gene's germline CDR1 is MNHNS and CDR2 SASEGT. V was trimmed by 0 bases and J by 7 bases, leaving 10 bases between them. The CDR3 covers 15 residues. In DNA form, the CDR3 reads TGTGCCAGCAGTGAAGCGCCGACAGACAATTCACCCCTCCACTTT. Translating gives CASSEAPTDNSPLHF.

In its sample, this clonotype was seen a few times. The rearrangement uses TRBV7-2 and TRBJ2-4; D remains unclear. Trimming pared 5 bases from V and 0 bases from J, leaving 2 bases between. The germline CDR1 and CDR2 sequences are SGHTA and FQGNSA. The length of the CDR3 is 12 residues. The CDR3: CASSPAKNIQYF. CDR3 nucleotides: TGTGCCAGCAGCCCAGCCAAAAACATTCAGTACTTC.

Only a few counts were recorded for this clonotype. The rearrangement links TRBV20-1 to TRBJ1-2; 10 bases line up with TRBD1. The CDR3 consists of 15 residues. From germline, CDR1 is DFQATT and CDR2 SNEGSKA (reference sequence). The V gene end was trimmed by 2 bases and the J gene end by 3 bases; junction bases not matched to a gene: 6. The CDR3 sequence: CSARLRDRGHYGYTF. DNA of the CDR3: TGCAGTGCTAGACTCCGGGACAGGGGACACTATGGCTACACCTTC.

This clonotype turned up a few times. The chain uses TRBV4-2 and TRBJ2-1; 13 positions match TRBD2. There are 16 residues in the CDR3. The germline V gene has CDR1 LGHNA and CDR2 YNFKEQ. Trimming took 4 bases from V and 7 from J; bases not matched to a gene: 7. The DNA for the CDR3 is TGTGCCAGCAGCCGACGTACTAGCGGGGGGGTGAATGAGCAGTTCTTC. This translates into CASSRRTSGGVNEQFF.

In its sample, this clonotype was seen a few times. The J gene is TRBJ2-1, the V gene TRBV5-5, with D perhaps matching TRBD1 (6 bases). CDR1 and CDR2 from the germline V gene are SGHKS and YYEKEE (reference sequence). V was clipped by 0 bases and J by 5 bases, with 12 bases between them. This CDR3 has 15 residues. This chain's CDR3 is CASSLGQELHNEQFF. CDR3 DNA sequence: TGTGCCAGCAGCTTGGGACAGGAGCTTCACAATGAGCAGTTCTTC.

This clonotype was counted only a few times. This chain joins TRBV9 and TRBJ1-1; D is unclear. The CDR3 consists of 14 residues. Germline assignment: CDR1 SGDLS and CDR2 YYNGEE. V was cut by 3 bases and J by 1 base, with 10 bases left in between. As DNA, the CDR3 is TGTGCCAGCAGCGAGGAGCCAGGGAACACTGAAGCTTTCTTT. It translates to CASSEEPGNTEAFF.

The chain recombines TRBV6-5 with TRBJ1-6; D ambiguous. Germline lookup yields CDR1 MNHEY and CDR2 SVGAGI. Trimming pared 2 bases from V and 7 bases from J, leaving 12 bases between. This CDR3 is 15 amino acids long. CDR3: CASSYDDGWNSPLHF. The DNA for the CDR3 is TGTGCCAGCAGTTACGACGACGGCTGGAATTCACCCCTCCACTTT.